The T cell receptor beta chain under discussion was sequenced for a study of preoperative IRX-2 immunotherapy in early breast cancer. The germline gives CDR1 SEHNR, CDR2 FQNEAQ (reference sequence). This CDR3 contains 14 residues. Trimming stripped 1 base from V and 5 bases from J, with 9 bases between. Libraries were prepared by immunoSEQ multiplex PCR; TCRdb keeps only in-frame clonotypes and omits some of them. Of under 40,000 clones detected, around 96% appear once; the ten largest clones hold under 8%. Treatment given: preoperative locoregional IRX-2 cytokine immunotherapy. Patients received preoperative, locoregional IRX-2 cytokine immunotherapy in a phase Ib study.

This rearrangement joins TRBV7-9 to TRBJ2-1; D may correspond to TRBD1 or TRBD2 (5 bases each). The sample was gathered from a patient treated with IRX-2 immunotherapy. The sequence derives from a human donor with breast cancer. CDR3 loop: CASSLVGENNEQFF. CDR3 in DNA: TGTGCCAGCAGCTTAGTAGGGGAGAACAATGAGCAGTTCTTC.